This TCR beta chain was sequenced during a study of identical twins' blood T cells. Study outcomes and limitations: Environmental influences on twin similarity could not be excluded. Twins shared about as many clonotypes as their cloneset sizes predicted. Twins shared more top CDR3 clonotypes than unrelated donors did.

TCRdb reprocessed the 5' RACE reads with MiXCR, giving one entry per CDR3 protein. In the table there are roughly 380,000 distinct CDR3 sequences, 28% of which are singletons. Details on this clonotype: As yet, its antigen is unknown.

Six healthy women, forming three identical twin pairs, donated samples. Sequencing used PBMCs. This sequence originates from a woman aged 18 to 50 in good health.

In nucleotides, the CDR3 is TGTGCCTGGAGTTCCGGATGGCCGGGCAATCAGCCCCAGCATTTT. This translates into CAWSSGWPGNQPQHF. This chain joins TRBV30 and TRBJ1-5; D remains unclear. Germline CDR1 reads GTSNPN; CDR2 reads SVGIG (reference sequence). There are 15 residues in the CDR3. V lost 2 bases to trimming and J lost 2 bases, with 13 bases between them.